This TCR beta chain was profiled in a study of CD8 T cells in Susac syndrome. Study-level background: Among sequenced Susac syndrome patients, 5 or 6 had active disease and under ten were in remission.

RNA was extracted with the RNeasy kit, and a quantity of roughly 0.5 to 1 ug was reverse transcribed using random hexamers. MiXCR, run by TCRdb on the immunoSEQ multiplex PCR reads, gives a single entry per CDR3 protein. The sample yields 50,000 to 55,000 distinct CDR3 sequences, more than 85% seen once. The CDR3 loop spans 11 amino acids. Trimming shortened V by 6 bases and J by 1 base, and 3 bases separated the two germline ends. Germline CDR1 is ENHRY and CDR2 is SYGVKD. This receptor was obtained from a human donor with Susac syndrome. Sample: CD8+ T cells from PBMCs. The rearrangement uses TRBV10-3 and TRBJ1-1, with no clear D. The CDR3 loop is CAIRTNTEAFF. The CDR3 DNA reads as TGTGCCATCAGAACGAACACTGAAGCTTTCTTT.